The 5 T cell receptor beta chains listed next were all sequenced from one sample in a study of control samples from healthy donors and cancer patients. TCRdb's table, derived via immunoSEQ multiplex PCR, lists solely in-frame clones and lacks some. The profile shows about 51,000 clones, roughly 87% of them singletons. Sequenced sample: PBMCs. All receptors derive from a man aged 40-49 years with colorectal cancer.

The chain employs TRBV2 and TRBJ2-3; D is unclear. Trimming removed 3 bases at V and 7 bases at J, with 17 bases between. CDR3 length equals 15 residues. CDR1 and CDR2 from the germline V gene are SNHLY and FYNNEI. As DNA, the CDR3 is TGTGCCAGCAGTGAGAGGAGTATCGGGTCTAATACGCAGTATTTT. It is translated as CASSERSIGSNTQYF. Complete variable domain (other parts from reference TRBV2 and TRBJ2-3): EPEVTQTPSHQVTQMGQEVILRCVPISNHLYFYWYRQILGQKVEFLVSFYNNEISEKSEIFDDQFSVERPDGSNFTLKIRSTKLEDSAMYFCASSERSIGSNTQYFGPGTRLTVL.

The chain recombines TRBV29-1 with TRBJ1-1; D gene unclear. Deletions cut 5 bases from V and 7 bases from J, with 11 bases between. Germline assignment: CDR1 SQVTM and CDR2 ANQGSEA. This CDR3 is 11 amino acids long. The CDR3 nucleotides read TGCAGCGTTATTTACTCTCTTGAAGCTTTCTTT. It specifies CSVIYSLEAFF.

CDR3 residues: CASSSNGMGSSSTDTQYF. Here the CDR3 DNA reads TGCGCCAGCAGCTCGAACGGAATGGGGAGCTCTAGCACAGATACGCAGTATTTT. The J gene is TRBJ2-3, the V gene TRBV5-1; tentatively, D is TRBD2 (5 bases). Germline V lookup: CDR1 SGHRS, CDR2 YFSETQ. The CDR3 extends over 18 amino acids. V lost 3 bases to trimming and J lost 0 bases, with 20 bases between them.

The chain employs TRBV19 and TRBJ1-3; maybe TRBD1 (5 bases). With 5 bases removed from V and 2 bases from J, the gap between germline ends came to 10 bases. Per the germline V gene, CDR1 is LNHDA and CDR2 is SQIVND (reference sequence). This CDR3 comprises 14 residues. CDR3 coding DNA: TGTGCCAGTAGTGCTGGGACGGCTGGAAACACCATATATTTT. It is translated as CASSAGTAGNTIYF.

The V and J genes are TRBV28 and TRBJ1-5, with D possibly TRBD1 on 5 matching bases. The CDR3 covers 12 residues. Trimming shortened V by 6 bases and J by 3 bases, and 6 bases separated the two germline ends. The germline V gene has CDR1 MDHEN and CDR2 SYDVKM. The chain's CDR3 is CASRTVNQPQHF. The CDR3 nucleotides are TGTGCCAGCAGGACAGTCAATCAGCCCCAGCATTTT.